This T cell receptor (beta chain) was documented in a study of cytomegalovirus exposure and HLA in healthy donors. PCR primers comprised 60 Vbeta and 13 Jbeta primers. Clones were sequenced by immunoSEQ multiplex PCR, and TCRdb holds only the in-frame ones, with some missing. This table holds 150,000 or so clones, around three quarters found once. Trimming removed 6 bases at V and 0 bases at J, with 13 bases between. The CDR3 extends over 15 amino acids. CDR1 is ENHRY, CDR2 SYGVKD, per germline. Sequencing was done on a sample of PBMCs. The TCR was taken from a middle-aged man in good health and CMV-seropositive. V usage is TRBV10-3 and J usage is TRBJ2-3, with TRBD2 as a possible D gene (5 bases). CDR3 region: CAIRIPGGSTDTQYF. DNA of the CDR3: TGTGCCATCAGAATTCCGGGCGGGAGCACAGATACGCAGTATTTT.